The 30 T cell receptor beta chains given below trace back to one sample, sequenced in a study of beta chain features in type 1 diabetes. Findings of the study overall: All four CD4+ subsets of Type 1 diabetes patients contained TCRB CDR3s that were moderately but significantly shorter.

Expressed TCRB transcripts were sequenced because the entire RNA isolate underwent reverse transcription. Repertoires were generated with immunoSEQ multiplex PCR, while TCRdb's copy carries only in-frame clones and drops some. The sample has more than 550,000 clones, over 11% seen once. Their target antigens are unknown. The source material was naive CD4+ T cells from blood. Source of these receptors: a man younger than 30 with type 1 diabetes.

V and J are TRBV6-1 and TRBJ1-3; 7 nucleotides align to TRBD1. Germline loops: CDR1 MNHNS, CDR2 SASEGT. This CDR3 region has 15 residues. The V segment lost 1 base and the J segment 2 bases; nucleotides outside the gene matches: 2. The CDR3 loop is CASSEVGTAGNTIYF. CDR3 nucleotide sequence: TGTGCCAGCAGTGAAGTGGGGACAGCTGGAAACACCATATATTTT.

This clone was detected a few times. Here the CDR3 DNA reads TGTGCCATCAGTGGAGGGACTAGCGGGGCTTACGAGCAGTACTTC. Residues: CAISGGTSGAYEQYF. This chain links TRBV10-3 with TRBJ2-7; 13 bases are shared with TRBD2. Germline V gene lookup returns CDR1 ENHRY and CDR2 SYGVKD. This CDR3 comprises 15 residues. The trim removed 4 bases at V and 4 bases at J, leaving 4 bases unmatched.

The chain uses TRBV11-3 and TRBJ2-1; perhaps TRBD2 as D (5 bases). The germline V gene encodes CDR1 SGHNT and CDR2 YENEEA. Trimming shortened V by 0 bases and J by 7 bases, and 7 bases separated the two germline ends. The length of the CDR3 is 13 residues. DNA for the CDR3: TGTGCCAGCAGCTTAGACTCGGGAAATGAGCAGTTCTTC. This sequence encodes CASSLDSGNEQFF.

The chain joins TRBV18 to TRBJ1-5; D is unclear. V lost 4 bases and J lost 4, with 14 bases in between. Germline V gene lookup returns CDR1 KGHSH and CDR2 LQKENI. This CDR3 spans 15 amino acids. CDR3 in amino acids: CASSLLPSGNQPQHF. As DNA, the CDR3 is TGTGCCAGCTCACTCCTTCCCAGTGGAAATCAGCCCCAGCATTTT.

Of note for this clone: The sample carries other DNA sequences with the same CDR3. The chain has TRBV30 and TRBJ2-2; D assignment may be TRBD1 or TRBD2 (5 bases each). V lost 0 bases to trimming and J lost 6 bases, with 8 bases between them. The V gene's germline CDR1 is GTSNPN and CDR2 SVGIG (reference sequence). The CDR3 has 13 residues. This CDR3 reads CAWSVLGAGELFF. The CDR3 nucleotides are TGTGCCTGGAGTGTACTAGGGGCCGGGGAGCTGTTTTTT.

The CDR3 DNA reads as TGTGCCAGCAGTCCCCTAGGGGGGGGCGCAGATACGCAGTATTTT. Protein: CASSPLGGGADTQYF. The chain uses TRBV9 and TRBJ2-3, with D perhaps TRBD2 (7 bases). The V end lost 5 bases, the J end lost 4 bases, and 17 bases lay between the germline ends. The CDR3 is 15 amino acids. Germline V gene lookup returns CDR1 SGDLS and CDR2 YYNGEE.

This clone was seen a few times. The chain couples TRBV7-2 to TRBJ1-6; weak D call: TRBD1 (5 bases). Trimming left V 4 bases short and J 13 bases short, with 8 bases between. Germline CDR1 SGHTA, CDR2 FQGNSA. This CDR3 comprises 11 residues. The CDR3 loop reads CASSSGHPLHF. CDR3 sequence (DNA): TGTGCCAGCAGCTCAGGGCACCCCCTCCACTTT.

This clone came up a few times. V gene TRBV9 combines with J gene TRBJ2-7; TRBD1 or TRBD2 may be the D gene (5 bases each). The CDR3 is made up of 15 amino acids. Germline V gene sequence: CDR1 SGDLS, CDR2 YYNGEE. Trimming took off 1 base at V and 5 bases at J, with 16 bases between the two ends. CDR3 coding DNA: TGTGCCAGCAGCGTATCATCGGCGCGAGGGGACGAGCAGTACTTC. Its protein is CASSVSSARGDEQYF.

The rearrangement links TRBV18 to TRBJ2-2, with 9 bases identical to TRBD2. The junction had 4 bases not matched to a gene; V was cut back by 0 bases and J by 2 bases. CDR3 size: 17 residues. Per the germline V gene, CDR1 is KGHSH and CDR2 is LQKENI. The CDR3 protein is CASSPPASGINTGELFF. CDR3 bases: TGTGCCAGCTCACCACCTGCTAGCGGGATCAACACCGGGGAGCTGTTTTTT.

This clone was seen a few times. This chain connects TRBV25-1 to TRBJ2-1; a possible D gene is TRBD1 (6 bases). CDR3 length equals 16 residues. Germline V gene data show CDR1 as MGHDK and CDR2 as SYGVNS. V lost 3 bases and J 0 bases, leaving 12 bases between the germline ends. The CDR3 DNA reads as TGTGCCAGCAGTGACGCCACAGGGAACTCCTACAATGAGCAGTTCTTC. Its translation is CASSDATGNSYNEQFF.

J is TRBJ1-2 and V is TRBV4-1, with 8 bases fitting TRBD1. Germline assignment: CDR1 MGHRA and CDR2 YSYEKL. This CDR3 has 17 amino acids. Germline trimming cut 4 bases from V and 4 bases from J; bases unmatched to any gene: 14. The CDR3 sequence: CASSLAPSWTGSYGYTF. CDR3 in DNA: TGCGCCAGCAGCCTAGCCCCCTCCTGGACAGGGAGCTATGGCTACACCTTC.

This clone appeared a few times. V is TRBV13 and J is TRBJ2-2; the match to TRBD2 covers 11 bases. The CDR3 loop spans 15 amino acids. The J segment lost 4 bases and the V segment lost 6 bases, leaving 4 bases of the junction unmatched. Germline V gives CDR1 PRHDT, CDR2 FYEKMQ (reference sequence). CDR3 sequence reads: CASRLAGDGTGELFF. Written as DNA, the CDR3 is TGTGCCAGCAGACTAGCGGGAGACGGCACCGGGGAGCTGTTTTTT.

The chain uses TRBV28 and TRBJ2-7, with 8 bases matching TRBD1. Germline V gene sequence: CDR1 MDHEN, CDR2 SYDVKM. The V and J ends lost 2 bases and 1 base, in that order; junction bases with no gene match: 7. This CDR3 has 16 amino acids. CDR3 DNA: TGTGCCAGCAGTTTACCGGGACAGGTTAGATCCTACGAGCAGTACTTC. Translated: CASSLPGQVRSYEQYF. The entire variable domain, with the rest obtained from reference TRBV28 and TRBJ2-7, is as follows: DVKVTQSSRYLVKRTGEKVFLECVQDMDHENMFWYRQDPGLGLRLIYFSYDVKMKEKGDIPEGYSVSREKKERFSLILESASTNQTSMYLCASSLPGQVRSYEQYFGPGTRLTVT.

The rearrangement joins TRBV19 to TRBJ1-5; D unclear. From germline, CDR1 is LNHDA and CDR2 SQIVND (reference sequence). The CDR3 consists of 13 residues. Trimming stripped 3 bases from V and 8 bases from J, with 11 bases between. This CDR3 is CASSIAGTEPQHF. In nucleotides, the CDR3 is TGTGCCAGTAGTATCGCAGGAACAGAGCCCCAGCATTTT.

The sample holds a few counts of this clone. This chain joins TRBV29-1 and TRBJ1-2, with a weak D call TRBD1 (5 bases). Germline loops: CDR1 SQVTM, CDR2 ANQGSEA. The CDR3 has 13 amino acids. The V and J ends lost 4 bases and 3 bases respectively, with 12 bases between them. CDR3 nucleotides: TGCAGCGTTGTTCGGGTGGGGGACTATGGCTACACCTTC. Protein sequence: CSVVRVGDYGYTF.

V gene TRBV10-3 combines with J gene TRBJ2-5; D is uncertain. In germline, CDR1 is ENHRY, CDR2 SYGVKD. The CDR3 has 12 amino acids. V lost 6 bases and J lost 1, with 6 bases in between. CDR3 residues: CAISRGQETQYF. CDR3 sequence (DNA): TGTGCCATCAGCAGAGGCCAAGAGACCCAGTACTTC.

As DNA, the CDR3 is TGTGCCTGGATTAGCCAGGGGGCTGGAAAACTGTTTTTT. Its translation is CAWISQGAGKLFF. This rearrangement joins TRBV30 to TRBJ1-4; 8 bases fit TRBD1. This CDR3 contains 13 residues. With V trimmed by 4 bases and J by 10 bases, 8 bases remained unmatched. The germline gives CDR1 GTSNPN, CDR2 SVGIG (reference sequence).

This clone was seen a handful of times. The CDR3 loop reads CACGTGLDTGELFF. In DNA form, the CDR3 reads TGTGCCTGCGGGACAGGGTTAGACACCGGGGAGCTGTTTTTT. This chain connects TRBV30 to TRBJ2-2, with 9 bases aligning to TRBD1. Unmatched junction bases numbered 5, after V lost 6 bases and J lost 3 bases. This CDR3 is built from 14 residues. Germline loops: CDR1 GTSNPN, CDR2 SVGIG (reference sequence).

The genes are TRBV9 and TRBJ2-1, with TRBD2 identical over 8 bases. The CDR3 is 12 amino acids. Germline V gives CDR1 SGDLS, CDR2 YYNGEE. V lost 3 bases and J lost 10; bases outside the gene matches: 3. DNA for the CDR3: TGTGCCAGCAGCGCCCAGCGGGGGGAGCAGTTCTTC. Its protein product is CASSAQRGEQFF.

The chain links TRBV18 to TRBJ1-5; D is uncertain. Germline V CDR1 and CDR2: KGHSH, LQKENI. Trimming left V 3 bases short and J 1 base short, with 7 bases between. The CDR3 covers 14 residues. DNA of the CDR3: TGTGCCAGCTCACCCTTGGGCAGCAATCAGCCCCAGCATTTT. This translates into CASSPLGSNQPQHF. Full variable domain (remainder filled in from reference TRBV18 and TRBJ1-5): NAGVMQNPRHLVRRRGQEARLRCSPMKGHSHVYWYRQLPEEGLKFMVYLQKENIIDESGMPKERFSAEFPKEGPSILRIQQVVRGDSAAYFCASSPLGSNQPQHFGDGTRLSIL.

The CDR3 nucleotides are TGTGCCAGCAGTTTGACAAGTAATTCACCCCTCCACTTT. This encodes CASSLTSNSPLHF. V usage is TRBV27 and J usage is TRBJ1-6; D not resolved. V was trimmed by 3 bases and J by 6 bases, leaving 6 bases between them. Germline V gene lookup returns CDR1 MNHEY and CDR2 SMNVEV (reference sequence). The length of the CDR3 is 13 residues.

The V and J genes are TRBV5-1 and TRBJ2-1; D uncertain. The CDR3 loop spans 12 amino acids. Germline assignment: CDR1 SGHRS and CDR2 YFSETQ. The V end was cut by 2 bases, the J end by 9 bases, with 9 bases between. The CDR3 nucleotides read TGCGCCAGCAGCTTCCCCCGGGCTGAGCAGTTCTTC. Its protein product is CASSFPRAEQFF. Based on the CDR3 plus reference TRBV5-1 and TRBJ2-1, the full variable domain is KAGVTQTPRYLIKTRGQQVTLSCSPISGHRSVSWYQQTPGQGLQFLFEYFSETQRNKGNFPGRFSGRQFSNSRSEMNVSTLELGDSALYLCASSFPRAEQFFGPGTRLTVL.

Written as DNA, the CDR3 is TGTGCCGGGGGGACTAGCGGCACCGGGGAGCTGTTTTTT. Amino acids: CAGGTSGTGELFF. V usage is TRBV6-6 and J usage is TRBJ2-2; TRBD2 matches 11 bases. The CDR3 extends over 13 amino acids. V lost 11 bases and J lost 4; bases outside the gene matches: 3. Germline CDR1 is MNHNY and CDR2 is SVGAGI (reference sequence).

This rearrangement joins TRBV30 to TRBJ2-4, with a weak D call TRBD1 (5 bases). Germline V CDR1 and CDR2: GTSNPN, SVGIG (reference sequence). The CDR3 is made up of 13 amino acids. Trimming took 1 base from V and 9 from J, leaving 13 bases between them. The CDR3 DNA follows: TGTGCCTGGAGTGACAGGAATATGGGCATTCAGTACTTC. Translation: CAWSDRNMGIQYF.

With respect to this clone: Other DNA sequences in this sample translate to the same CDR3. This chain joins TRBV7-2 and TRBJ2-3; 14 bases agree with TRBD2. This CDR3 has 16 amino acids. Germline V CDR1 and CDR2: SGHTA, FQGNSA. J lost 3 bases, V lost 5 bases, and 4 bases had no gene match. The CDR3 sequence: CASSLGLAGATDTQYF. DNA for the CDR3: TGTGCCAGCAGCCTGGGACTAGCGGGAGCAACAGATACGCAGTATTTT.

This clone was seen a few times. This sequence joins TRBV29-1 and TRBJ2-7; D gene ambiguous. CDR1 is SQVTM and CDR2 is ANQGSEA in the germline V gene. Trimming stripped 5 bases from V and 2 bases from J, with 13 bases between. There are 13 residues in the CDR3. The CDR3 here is CSVRAVLTYEQYF. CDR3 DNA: TGCAGCGTTCGGGCAGTGCTTACCTACGAGCAGTACTTC.

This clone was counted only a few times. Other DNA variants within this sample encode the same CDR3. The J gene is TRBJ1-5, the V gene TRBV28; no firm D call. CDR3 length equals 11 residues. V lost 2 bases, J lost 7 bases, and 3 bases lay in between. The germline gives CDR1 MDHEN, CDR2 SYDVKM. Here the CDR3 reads CASSLRQPQHF. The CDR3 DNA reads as TGTGCCAGCAGTTTAAGGCAGCCCCAGCATTTT.

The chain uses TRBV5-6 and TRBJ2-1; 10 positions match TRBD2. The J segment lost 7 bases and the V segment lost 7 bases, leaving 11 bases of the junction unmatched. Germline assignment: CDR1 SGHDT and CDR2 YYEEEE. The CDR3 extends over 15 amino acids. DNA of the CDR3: TGTGCCAGCGGCAAGCTAGCGGGAGATAGGAATGAGCAGTTCTTC. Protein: CASGKLAGDRNEQFF.

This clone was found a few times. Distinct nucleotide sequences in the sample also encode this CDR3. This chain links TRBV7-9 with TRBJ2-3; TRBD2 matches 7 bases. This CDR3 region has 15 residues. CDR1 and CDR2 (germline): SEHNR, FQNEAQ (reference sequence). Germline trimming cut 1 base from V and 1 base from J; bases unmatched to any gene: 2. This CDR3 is CASSLGRGGTDTQYF. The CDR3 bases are TGTGCCAGCAGCTTAGGCCGGGGGGGCACAGATACGCAGTATTTT.

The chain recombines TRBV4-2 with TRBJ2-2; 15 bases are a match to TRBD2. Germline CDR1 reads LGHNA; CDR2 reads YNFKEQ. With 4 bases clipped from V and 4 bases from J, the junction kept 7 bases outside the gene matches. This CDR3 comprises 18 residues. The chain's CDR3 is CASSREAGLAGGTGELFF. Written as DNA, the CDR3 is TGTGCCAGCAGCCGCGAAGCGGGACTAGCGGGGGGCACCGGGGAGCTGTTTTTT.